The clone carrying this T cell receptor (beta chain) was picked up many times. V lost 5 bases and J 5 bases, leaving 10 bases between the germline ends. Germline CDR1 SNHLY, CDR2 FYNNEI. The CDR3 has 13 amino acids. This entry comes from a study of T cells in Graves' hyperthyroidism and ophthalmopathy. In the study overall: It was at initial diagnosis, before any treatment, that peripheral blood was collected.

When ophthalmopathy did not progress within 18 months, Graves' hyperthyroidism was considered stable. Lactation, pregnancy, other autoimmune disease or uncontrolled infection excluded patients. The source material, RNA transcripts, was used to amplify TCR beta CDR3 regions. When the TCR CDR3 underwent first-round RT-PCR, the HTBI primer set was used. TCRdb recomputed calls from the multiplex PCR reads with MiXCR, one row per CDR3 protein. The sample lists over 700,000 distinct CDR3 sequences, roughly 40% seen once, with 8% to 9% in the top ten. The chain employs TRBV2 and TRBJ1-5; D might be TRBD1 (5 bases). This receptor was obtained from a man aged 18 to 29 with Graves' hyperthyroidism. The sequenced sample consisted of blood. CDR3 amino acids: CASSSGLDQPQHF. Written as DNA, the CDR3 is TGTGCCAGCAGTTCAGGGCTTGATCAGCCCCAGCATTTT.